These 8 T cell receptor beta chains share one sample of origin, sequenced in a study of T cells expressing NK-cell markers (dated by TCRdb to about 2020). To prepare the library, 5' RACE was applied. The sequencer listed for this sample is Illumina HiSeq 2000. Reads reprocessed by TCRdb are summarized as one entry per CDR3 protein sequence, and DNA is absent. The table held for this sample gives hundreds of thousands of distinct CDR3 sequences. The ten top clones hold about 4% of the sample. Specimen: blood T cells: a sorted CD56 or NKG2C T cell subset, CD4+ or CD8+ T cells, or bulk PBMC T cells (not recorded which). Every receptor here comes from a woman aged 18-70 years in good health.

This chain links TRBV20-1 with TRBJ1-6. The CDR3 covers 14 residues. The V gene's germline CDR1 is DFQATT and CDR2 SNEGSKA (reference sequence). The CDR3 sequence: CSAMSRSFDSPLHF.

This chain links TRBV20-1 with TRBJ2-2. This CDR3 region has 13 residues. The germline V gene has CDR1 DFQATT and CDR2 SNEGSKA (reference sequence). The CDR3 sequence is CSAGYQNTGELFF.

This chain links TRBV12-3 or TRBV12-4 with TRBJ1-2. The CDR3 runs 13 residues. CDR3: CASSLRAVYGYTF.

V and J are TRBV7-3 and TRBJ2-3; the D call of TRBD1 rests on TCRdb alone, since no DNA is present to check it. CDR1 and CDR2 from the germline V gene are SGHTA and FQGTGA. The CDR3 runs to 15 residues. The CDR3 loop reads CASSLQPGTADTQYF. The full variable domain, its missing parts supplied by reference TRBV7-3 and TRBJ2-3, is GAGVSQTPSNKVTEKGKYVELRCDPISGHTALYWYRQSLGQGPEFLIYFQGTGAADDSGLPNDRFFAVRPEGSVSTLKIQRTERGDSAVYLCASSLQPGTADTQYFGPGTRLTVL.

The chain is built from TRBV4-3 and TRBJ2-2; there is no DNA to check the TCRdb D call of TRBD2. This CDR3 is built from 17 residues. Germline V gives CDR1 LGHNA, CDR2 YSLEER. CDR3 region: CASSQELAGGPAGELFF.

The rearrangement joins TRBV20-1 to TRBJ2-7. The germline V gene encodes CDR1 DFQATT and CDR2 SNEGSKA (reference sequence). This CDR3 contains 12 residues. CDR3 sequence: CSAHTRSYEQYF.

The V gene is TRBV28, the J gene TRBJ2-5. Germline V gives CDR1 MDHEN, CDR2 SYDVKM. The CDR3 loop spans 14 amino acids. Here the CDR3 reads CASGEVLGGETQYF.

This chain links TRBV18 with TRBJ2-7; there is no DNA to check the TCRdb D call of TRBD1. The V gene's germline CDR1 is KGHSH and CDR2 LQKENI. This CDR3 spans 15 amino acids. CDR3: CASSPPRQGAYEQYF.